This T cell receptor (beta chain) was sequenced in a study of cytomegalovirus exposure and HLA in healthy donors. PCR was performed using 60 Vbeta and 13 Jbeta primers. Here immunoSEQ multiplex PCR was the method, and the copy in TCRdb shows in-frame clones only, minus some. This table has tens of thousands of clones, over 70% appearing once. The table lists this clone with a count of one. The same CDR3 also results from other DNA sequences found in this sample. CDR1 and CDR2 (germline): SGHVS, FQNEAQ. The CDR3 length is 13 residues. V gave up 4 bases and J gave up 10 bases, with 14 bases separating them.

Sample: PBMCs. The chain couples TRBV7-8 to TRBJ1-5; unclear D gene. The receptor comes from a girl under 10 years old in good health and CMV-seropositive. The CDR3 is CASSSGSSQPQHF. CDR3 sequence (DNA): TGTGCCAGCAGCTCGGGGAGTAGTCAACCCCAGCATTTT.